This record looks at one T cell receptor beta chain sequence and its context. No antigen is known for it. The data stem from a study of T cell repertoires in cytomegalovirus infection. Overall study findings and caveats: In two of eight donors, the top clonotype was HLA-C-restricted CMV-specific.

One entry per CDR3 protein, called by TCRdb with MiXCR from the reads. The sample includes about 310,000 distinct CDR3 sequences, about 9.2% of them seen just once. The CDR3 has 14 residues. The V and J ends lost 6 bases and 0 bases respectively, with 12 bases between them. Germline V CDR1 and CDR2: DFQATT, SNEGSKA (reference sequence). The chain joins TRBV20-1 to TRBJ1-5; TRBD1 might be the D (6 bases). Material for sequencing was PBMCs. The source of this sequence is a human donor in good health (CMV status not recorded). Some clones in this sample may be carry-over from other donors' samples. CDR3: CSARGGGSNQPQHF. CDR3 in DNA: TGCAGTGCCCGAGGGGGGGGTAGCAATCAGCCCCAGCATTTT.